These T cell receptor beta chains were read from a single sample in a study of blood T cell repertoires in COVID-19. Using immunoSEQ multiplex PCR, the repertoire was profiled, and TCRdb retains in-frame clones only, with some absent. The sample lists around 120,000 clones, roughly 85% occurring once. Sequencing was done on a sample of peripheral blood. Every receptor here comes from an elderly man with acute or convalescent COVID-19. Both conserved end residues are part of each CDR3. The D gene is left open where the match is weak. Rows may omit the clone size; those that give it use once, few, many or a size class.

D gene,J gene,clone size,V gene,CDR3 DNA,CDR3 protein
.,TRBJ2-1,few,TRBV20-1,TGCAGTGCTGGATTAGCTGAGCAGTTCTTC,CSAGLAEQFF
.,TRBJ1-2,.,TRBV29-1,TGCAGCGTCATCGGTGTCAGTAGCGGCTACACCTTC,CSVIGVSSGYTF
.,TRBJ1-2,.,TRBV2,TGTGCCAGCAGGGAGACAGCTAACTATGGCTACACCTTC,CASRETANYGYTF
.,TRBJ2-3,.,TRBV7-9,TGTGCCAGCAGCTTCGGCGAGGGTAGGGGCACAGATACGCAGTATTTT,CASSFGEGRGTDTQYF
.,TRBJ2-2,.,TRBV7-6,TGTGCCACCGGACGGCCAACCGGGACACTTGCCGGGGAGCTGTTTTTT,CATGRPTGTLAGELFF
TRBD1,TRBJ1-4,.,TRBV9,TGTGCCAGCAGCGCCGGGACAGAGAATGAAAAACTGTTTTTT,CASSAGTENEKLFF
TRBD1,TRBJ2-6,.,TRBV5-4,TGTGCCAGCAGCTTGGCGACAGGGGGCACTGGGGCCAACGTCCTGACTTTC,CASSLATGGTGANVLTF
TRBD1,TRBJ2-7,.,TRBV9,TGTGCCAGCAGCGTAGGGGACAGGCCTACCTACGAGCAGTACTTC,CASSVGDRPTYEQYF
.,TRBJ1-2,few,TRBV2,TGTGCCAGCAGTGAGAACAGGAACTATGGCTACACCTTC,CASSENRNYGYTF
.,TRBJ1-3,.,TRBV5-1,TGCGCCAGCTCCGCGCTGACGGGGGGCTCTGGAAACACCATATATTTT,CASSALTGGSGNTIYF
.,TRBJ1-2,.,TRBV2,TGTGCCAGCAGGGAGAGCTATGGCTACACCTTC,CASRESYGYTF
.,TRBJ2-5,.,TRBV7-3,TGTGCCAGCAGCTCGGGAGGGGGCCCCGGTGAGACCCAGTACTTC,CASSSGGGPGETQYF
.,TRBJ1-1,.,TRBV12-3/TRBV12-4,TGTGCCAGCAGTTTTAGCAGTGCTCGCGAAGCTTTCTTT,CASSFSSAREAFF
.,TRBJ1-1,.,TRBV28,TGTGCCAGCAGTTTACGGGTGAACACTGAAGCTTTCTTT,CASSLRVNTEAFF
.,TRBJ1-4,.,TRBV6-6,TGTGCCAGCAGCAAGCCTCCGGGTGAAAAACTGTTTTTT,CASSKPPGEKLFF
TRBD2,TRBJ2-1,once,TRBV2,TGTGCCAGCAGTCCTCAGTTACTAGCGGGAGGCAATGAGCAGTTCTTC,CASSPQLLAGGNEQFF
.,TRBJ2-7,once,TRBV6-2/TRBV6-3,TGTGCCAGCAGTAGTTCTAGCTCCTACGAGCAGTACTTC,CASSSSSSYEQYF
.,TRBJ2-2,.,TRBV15,TGTGCCACCAGCATTGGACGCCGGGGCACCGGGGAGCTGTTTTTT,CATSIGRRGTGELFF
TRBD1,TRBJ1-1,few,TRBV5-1,TGCGCCAGCAGCTTCCTCGGGGCAGGGGGTGAAACTGAAGCTTTCTTT,CASSFLGAGGETEAFF
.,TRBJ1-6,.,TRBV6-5,TGTGCCAGCACCCCGGGACATCGGAATTCACCCCTCCACTTT,CASTPGHRNSPLHF
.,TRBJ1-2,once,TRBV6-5,TGTGCCAGCAGTTACTCCCCGGGGTCCCCTACGGGCTACACCTTC,CASSYSPGSPTGYTF
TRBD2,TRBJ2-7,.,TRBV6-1,TGTGCCAGCAGTGAGGCGGGGGGGAGGGCCTACGAGCAGTACTTC,CASSEAGGRAYEQYF